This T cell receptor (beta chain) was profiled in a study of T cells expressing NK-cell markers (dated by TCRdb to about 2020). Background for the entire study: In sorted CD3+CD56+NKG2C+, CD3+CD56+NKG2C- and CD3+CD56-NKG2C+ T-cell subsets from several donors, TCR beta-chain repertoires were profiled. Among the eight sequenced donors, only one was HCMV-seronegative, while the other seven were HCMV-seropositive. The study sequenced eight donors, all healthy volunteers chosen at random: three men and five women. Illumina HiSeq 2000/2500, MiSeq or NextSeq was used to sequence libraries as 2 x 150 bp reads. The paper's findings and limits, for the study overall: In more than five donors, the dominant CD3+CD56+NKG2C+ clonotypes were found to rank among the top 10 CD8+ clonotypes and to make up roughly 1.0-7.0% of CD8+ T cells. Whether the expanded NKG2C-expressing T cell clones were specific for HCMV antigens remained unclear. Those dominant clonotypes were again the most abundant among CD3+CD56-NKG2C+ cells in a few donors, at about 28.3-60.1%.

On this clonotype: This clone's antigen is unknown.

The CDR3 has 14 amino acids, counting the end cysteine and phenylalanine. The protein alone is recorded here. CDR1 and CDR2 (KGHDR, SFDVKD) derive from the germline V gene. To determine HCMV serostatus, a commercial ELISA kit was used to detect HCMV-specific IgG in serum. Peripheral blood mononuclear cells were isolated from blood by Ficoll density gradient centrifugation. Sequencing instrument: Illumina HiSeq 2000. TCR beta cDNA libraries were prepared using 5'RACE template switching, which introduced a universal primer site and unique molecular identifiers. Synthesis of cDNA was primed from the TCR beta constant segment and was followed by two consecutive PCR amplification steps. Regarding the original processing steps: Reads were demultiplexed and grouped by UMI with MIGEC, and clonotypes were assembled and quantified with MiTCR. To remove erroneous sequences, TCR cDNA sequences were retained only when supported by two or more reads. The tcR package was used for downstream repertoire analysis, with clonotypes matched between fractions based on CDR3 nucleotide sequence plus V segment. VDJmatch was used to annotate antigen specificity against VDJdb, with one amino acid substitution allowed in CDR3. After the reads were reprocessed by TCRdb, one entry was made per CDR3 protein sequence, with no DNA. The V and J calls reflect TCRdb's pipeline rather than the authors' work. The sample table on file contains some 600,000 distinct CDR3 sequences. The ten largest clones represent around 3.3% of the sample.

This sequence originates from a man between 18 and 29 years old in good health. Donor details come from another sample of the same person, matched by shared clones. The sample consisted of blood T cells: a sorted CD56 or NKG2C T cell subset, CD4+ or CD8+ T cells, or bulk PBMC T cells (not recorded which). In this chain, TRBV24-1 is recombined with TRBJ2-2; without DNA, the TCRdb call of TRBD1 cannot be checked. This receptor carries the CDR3 CATSPGSLTGELFF.